This TCR beta chain was sequenced during a study of CD4 T cells in relation to SARS-CoV-2 and coronaviruses. The unexposed donors gave CD4+ T cells in about 2011-2019, prior to COVID-19. Naive and memory CD4+ T cells were separated from cryopreserved PBMCs. The CDR3 contains 15 residues. The germline gives CDR1 SGHTS, CDR2 YDEGEE. V lost 2 bases, J lost 6 bases, and 15 bases lay in between. Profiled with immunoSEQ multiplex PCR; TCRdb holds only in-frame clones, not every one. The data contain about 65,000 clones, about 87% of them seen just once; the ten biggest clones take up 1.6%. This chain uses TRBV5-8 with TRBJ1-5; D is uncertain. This receptor was taken from a human donor in good health. The sequenced material came from memory CD4+ T cells from PBMCs. This CDR3 reads CASSFTEGAGQPQHF. The CDR3 region has the DNA TGTGCCAGCAGCTTTACAGAGGGCGCCGGTCAGCCCCAGCATTTT.